This TCR beta chain comes out of a study of CXCR3-negative and CXCR3-positive naive CD8 T cells. Overall study results and limits: CXCR3-positive naive cells carried more hydrophobic TRB CDR3s than CXCR3-negative naive cells did. Naive CXCR3-negative cells resembled naive CXCR3-positive cells in TRBV-TRBJ usage; memory cells differed. Sequencing showed both naive subsets with comparably high diversity, and memory CD8+ cells much lower.

Regarding this clonotype: Its target is not known.

Some 300,000 cells per CD8+ T cell subset were flow-sorted in triplicate. With UMI labels, 5' RACE was used to prepare the TRB cDNA libraries. TCRdb re-called the 5' RACE reads, yielding one record per CDR3 amino acid sequence without DNA. In total, the table holds approximately 96,000 distinct CDR3 sequences. The TCR originated in a human donor in good health. Some clones in this sample may be carry-over from other donors' samples. The specimen sequenced was naive CXCR3+ CD8+ T cells from blood. Subset here: CD45RO-CCR7+CD27+CD95- naive CD8+ T cells expressing CXCR3 (TNR3+).

CDR3 amino acids: CAISEYQETQYF. V and J are TRBV10-3 and TRBJ2-5. CDR1 and CDR2 (germline): ENHRY, SYGVKD. The CDR3 has 12 amino acids.